The 32 T cell receptor beta chains below were found in one sample sequenced in a study of OX40 agonist ivuxolimab in advanced cancers. The method was immunoSEQ multiplex PCR; TCRdb's version includes in-frame clones alone and lacks a portion of them. Of under 90,000 clones listed, more than 75% are singletons. The sample in question was CD4+ or CD8+ T cells sorted from blood, obtained in a trial of the OX40 agonist ivuxolimab. The source of these receptors is an adult with an advanced solid tumor such as melanoma, head and neck, liver or kidney cancer.

The chain is built from TRBV2 and TRBJ2-3; D is perhaps TRBD1 (6 bases). CDR3 length: 13 amino acids. V was clipped by 7 bases and J by 3 bases, with 11 bases between them. Germline CDR1 and CDR2: SNHLY and FYNNEI. The CDR3, as DNA: TGTGCCAGCAACGTAGGGGGAACAGATACGCAGTATTTT. This encodes CASNVGGTDTQYF.

The V and J genes are TRBV6-5 and TRBJ2-5; D gene ambiguous. Germline V gene sequence: CDR1 MNHEY, CDR2 SVGAGI. V lost 0 bases and J 5 bases, leaving 7 bases between the germline ends. This CDR3 spans 13 amino acids. This CDR3 reads CASSYSPWETQYF. Here the CDR3 DNA reads TGTGCCAGCAGTTACTCTCCTTGGGAGACCCAGTACTTC.

The chain employs TRBV6-5 and TRBJ1-2; D not resolved. Trimming pared 0 bases from V and 2 bases from J, leaving 13 bases between. Germline V CDR1 and CDR2: MNHEY, SVGAGI. The CDR3 length is 16 residues. The CDR3 nucleotides read TGTGCCAGCAGTTACTCGACTGTCGATCTAAACTATGGCTACACCTTC. Protein sequence: CASSYSTVDLNYGYTF.

A single count supports this clone. The J gene is TRBJ2-1, the V gene TRBV18; D is uncertain. Trimming shortened V by 0 bases and J by 3 bases, and 12 bases separated the two germline ends. This CDR3 has 16 residues. Germline V gives CDR1 KGHSH, CDR2 LQKENI. CDR3 DNA sequence: TGTGCCAGCTCACCACCGGTACCGGTCGGCTACAATGAGCAGTTCTTC. As protein: CASSPPVPVGYNEQFF.

The sample holds one count of this clone. The V and J genes are TRBV28 and TRBJ1-5; 8 bases align to TRBD1. Germline V lookup: CDR1 MDHEN, CDR2 SYDVKM. J gave up 7 bases and V 7 bases, and 9 bases lay outside the gene matches. This CDR3 spans 14 amino acids. For the CDR3, the DNA is TGTGCCAGCACCCCCCGGGACAGGCGCCAGCCCCAGCATTTT. Protein product: CASTPRDRRQPQHF.

On this clone itself: Likely a read error: the CDR3 ends without its conserved phenylalanine or tryptophan. This chain connects TRBV4-1 to TRBJ2-4; the match to TRBD2 covers 14 bases. The trim removed 1 base at V and 3 bases at J, leaving 11 bases unmatched. Per the germline V gene, CDR1 is MGHRA and CDR2 is YSYEKL. The CDR3 runs 20 residues. This CDR3 is CASSQGWTSGRMVGKNIQYL. CDR3 nucleotides: TGCGCCAGCAGCCAAGGCTGGACTAGCGGGAGGATGGTGGGCAAAAACATTCAGTACCTC.

The CDR3 reads CASSTTGVAGGRDEQFF. Here the CDR3 DNA reads TGTGCCAGTAGTACGACCGGGGTAGCGGGGGGACGGGATGAGCAGTTCTTC. The V call is TRBV19, the J call TRBJ2-1, with 10 bases that match TRBD2. This CDR3 region has 17 residues. Germline V gene sequence: CDR1 LNHDA, CDR2 SQIVND (reference sequence). With 4 bases clipped from V and 8 bases from J, the junction kept 14 bases outside the gene matches.

The V gene is TRBV2, the J gene TRBJ2-7, with D unresolved. The CDR3 runs 13 residues. CDR1 and CDR2 (germline): SNHLY, FYNNEI. Between the trimmed V and J ends, which lost 6 bases and 3 bases, there was a span of 12 bases. This chain's CDR3 is CASRADLYYEQYF. Written as DNA, the CDR3 is TGTGCCAGCAGAGCCGACCTCTACTACGAGCAGTACTTC.

The chain is built from TRBV2 and TRBJ1-2, with D possibly TRBD1 on 5 matching bases. CDR1 and CDR2 (germline): SNHLY, FYNNEI. The CDR3 is 12 residues long. Trimming shortened V by 9 bases and J by 7 bases, and 15 bases separated the two germline ends. CDR3 residues: CASSRDARGYTF. For the CDR3, the DNA is TGTGCCAGTTCCCGGGACGCCCGTGGCTACACCTTC. Based on the CDR3 plus reference TRBV2 and TRBJ1-2, the full variable domain is EPEVTQTPSHQVTQMGQEVILRCVPISNHLYFYWYRQILGQKVEFLVSFYNNEISEKSEIFDDQFSVERPDGSNFTLKIRSTKLEDSAMYFCASSRDARGYTFGSGTRLTVV.

The genes are TRBV2 and TRBJ1-5, with D maybe TRBD1 (5 bases). Trimming took off 8 bases at V and 0 bases at J, with 14 bases between the two ends. The germline V gene encodes CDR1 SNHLY and CDR2 FYNNEI. The CDR3 contains 15 residues. CDR3 bases: TGTGCCAGCCTGAGGGGCGGAAATAGCAATCAGCCCCAGCATTTT. It is translated as CASLRGGNSNQPQHF.

In DNA, the CDR3 is TGTGCCATCGGGCAGGGGTCTGAAAAACTGTTTTTT. It translates to CAIGQGSEKLFF. The chain is built from TRBV10-3 and TRBJ1-4; maybe TRBD1 (6 bases). V was trimmed by 8 bases and J by 7 bases, leaving 11 bases between them. Per the germline V gene, CDR1 is ENHRY and CDR2 is SYGVKD. The CDR3 extends over 12 amino acids.

V is TRBV15 and J is TRBJ2-2; no reliable D call. Trimming removed 0 bases at V and 7 bases at J, with 12 bases between. CDR1 is LNHNV, CDR2 YYDKDF, per germline (reference sequence). CDR3 length equals 15 residues. CDR3 in DNA: TGTGCCACCAGCAGAGATCTACTCGGCATCGGGGAGCTGTTTTTT. It specifies CATSRDLLGIGELFF.

This clone showed up just once. This chain uses TRBV7-2 with TRBJ2-7, with 8 bases fitting TRBD1. The CDR3 is made up of 16 amino acids. Germline V CDR1 and CDR2: SGHTA, FQGNSA. The junction had 9 bases not matched to a gene; V was cut back by 1 base and J by 4 bases. The CDR3 protein is CASSLGDRYRTYEQYF. CDR3 nucleotides: TGTGCCAGCAGCTTAGGGGACAGGTATAGGACTTACGAGCAGTACTTC.

The V and J genes are TRBV5-1 and TRBJ2-7, with D possibly matching TRBD1 (5 bases). Per germline, CDR1 SGHRS and CDR2 YFSETQ. The V and J ends lost 4 bases and 1 base respectively, with 18 bases between them. There are 16 residues in the CDR3. The CDR3 reads CASSDSRVRRSYEQYF. DNA for the CDR3: TGCGCCAGCAGCGATAGCAGGGTTCGGAGATCCTACGAGCAGTACTTC.

The chain uses TRBV5-7 and TRBJ2-1; 7 positions agree with TRBD2. TRBV5-7 belongs to the ORF category, with a function that is uncertain. Trimming at V came to 7 bases and at J to 10 bases, leaving 11 bases not matched to a gene. This CDR3 contains 13 residues. CDR3 region: CASGGEGREEQFF. The CDR3 DNA reads as TGTGCCAGCGGTGGGGAGGGAAGGGAGGAGCAGTTCTTC.

The CDR3 nucleotides read TGTGCCAGCAGCTTATCAAGCGGGGGGCCCTACAATGAGCAGTTCTTC. This encodes CASSLSSGGPYNEQFF. This chain joins TRBV7-9 and TRBJ2-1; the match to TRBD2 covers 9 bases. The CDR3 is made up of 16 amino acids. The V and J ends lost 2 bases and 2 bases, in that order; junction bases with no gene match: 4. Germline CDR1 and CDR2: SEHNR and FQNEAQ (reference sequence).

As concerns this clone: Other DNA sequences of this sample code for an identical CDR3. This chain links TRBV7-3 with TRBJ2-1, with 16 bases matching TRBD2. The junction had 2 bases not matched to a gene; V was cut back by 5 bases and J by 7 bases. CDR3 length: 15 residues. CDR1 is SGHTA, CDR2 FQGTGA, per germline. CDR3 amino acids: CASSAGLAGGNEQFF. The CDR3 nucleotides read TGTGCCAGCAGCGCGGGACTAGCGGGAGGGAATGAGCAGTTCTTC.

This chain uses TRBV7-3 with TRBJ2-2, with D perhaps assigned TRBD1 or TRBD2 (6 bases each). CDR3 length: 17 amino acids. CDR1 and CDR2 (germline): SGHTA, FQGTGA. Trimming removed 4 bases from V and 5 bases from J, with 20 bases in between. The CDR3 coding sequence is TGTGCCAGCAGCTCCTCGGGGGCGGGGCTAAGGACCGGGGAGCTGTTTTTT. This encodes CASSSSGAGLRTGELFF.

The chain combines TRBV28 with TRBJ1-2; D not resolved. CDR3 length equals 15 residues. CDR1 and CDR2 from the germline V gene are MDHEN and SYDVKM. The V end was cut by 5 bases, the J end by 2 bases, with 15 bases between. CDR3: CASSEIRRPNYGYTF. The CDR3 nucleotides are TGTGCCAGCAGTGAAATCAGGAGACCCAACTATGGCTACACCTTC.

V is TRBV10-3 and J is TRBJ1-5; D is unclear. The CDR3 is 13 amino acids. V dropped 10 bases and J dropped 8 bases, with 18 bases sitting between them. CDR1 and CDR2 (germline): ENHRY, SYGVKD. CDR3 region: CATTGGLEEPQHF. The CDR3 nucleotides read TGTGCCACCACGGGAGGGCTTGAGGAGCCCCAGCATTTT.

The DNA of the CDR3 is TGTGCCAGCAGTCTAGCGGGAGGGCAGGAGACCCAGTACTTC. Translation gives CASSLAGGQETQYF. The chain carries TRBV2 and TRBJ2-5, with 12 bases fitting TRBD2. V was pared by 5 bases and J by 5 bases, with 3 bases of the junction left unmatched. This CDR3 is 14 amino acids long. The V gene's germline CDR1 is SNHLY and CDR2 FYNNEI.

This clone was counted a single time. The chain recombines TRBV9 with TRBJ2-5, with 9 bases identical to TRBD2. This CDR3 region has 15 residues. Germline-derived CDR1 and CDR2 are SGDLS and YYNGEE. The V segment lost 4 bases and the J segment 5 bases; nucleotides outside the gene matches: 9. CDR3 DNA: TGTGCCAGCAGCTTAACCCTAGCGGGAATGGAGACCCAGTACTTC. This translates into CASSLTLAGMETQYF.

The chain combines TRBV18 with TRBJ1-1, with D uncertain. The CDR3 has 13 residues. The germline CDR1 and CDR2 sequences are KGHSH and LQKENI. V was pared by 2 bases and J by 5 bases, with 9 bases between. The CDR3 is CASSPIRDTEAFF. The CDR3 DNA follows: TGTGCCAGCTCACCAATAAGGGATACTGAAGCTTTCTTT. The full variable domain, rest sourced from reference TRBV18 and TRBJ1-1, is NAGVMQNPRHLVRRRGQEARLRCSPMKGHSHVYWYRQLPEEGLKFMVYLQKENIIDESGMPKERFSAEFPKEGPSILRIQQVVRGDSAAYFCASSPIRDTEAFFGQGTRLTVV.

This clone was seen only once. V and J are TRBV18 and TRBJ2-7, with D unresolved. CDR3 length: 17 residues. V dropped 4 bases and J dropped 3 bases, with 22 bases sitting between them. The germline V gene has CDR1 KGHSH and CDR2 LQKENI. The CDR3 DNA sequence: TGTGCCAGCTCACTTACCCCCGCCTCAGCGTTGAACTACGAGCAGTACTTC. It encodes CASSLTPASALNYEQYF.

CDR3 nucleotides: TGTGCCAGCAGCTTAGGCTGGGGACATACCCAAAACTCCTACGAGCAGTACTTC. As protein: CASSLGWGHTQNSYEQYF. The chain uses TRBV7-2 and TRBJ2-7; TRBD1 is a possible D gene (6 bases). CDR1 is SGHTA and CDR2 is FQGNSA in the germline V gene. The V end was cut by 1 base, the J end by 0 bases, with 19 bases between. The CDR3 contains 18 residues.

Comment on this clone: Its ends do not fully match the called genes, so a read error is possible. This chain's CDR3 is CASSYQKTQYF. DNA for the CDR3: TGTGCCAGCAGTTACCAAAAGACCCAGTACTTC. J is TRBJ2-5 and V is TRBV6-5; no reliable D call. This CDR3 comprises 11 residues. Germline CDR1 reads MNHEY; CDR2 reads SVGAGI.

This clone was counted a single time. This chain joins TRBV5-1 and TRBJ2-1; 7 bases are a match to TRBD1. The germline V gene encodes CDR1 SGHRS and CDR2 YFSETQ. V lost 2 bases to trimming and J lost 0 bases; unmatched junction nucleotides: 2. The CDR3 length is 15 residues. CDR3 nucleotides: TGCGCCAGCAGCTTCCGGGACAGCTCCTACAATGAGCAGTTCTTC. Translated: CASSFRDSSYNEQFF.

V usage is TRBV28 and J usage is TRBJ2-1, with 10 bases matching TRBD2. Germline V lookup: CDR1 MDHEN, CDR2 SYDVKM. The CDR3 consists of 18 residues. Trimming at V came to 1 base and at J to 8 bases, leaving 14 bases not matched to a gene. In DNA form, the CDR3 reads TGTGCCAGCAGTTTATCCAGGGTAAGCGGGAGGGCCAGTGATGAGCAGTTCTTC. This gives the protein CASSLSRVSGRASDEQFF.

This chain connects TRBV4-2 to TRBJ2-4, with 7 bases lining up with TRBD1. After removal of 4 bases from V and 3 bases from J, the junction contained 6 bases not matched to a gene. Per the germline V gene, CDR1 is LGHNA and CDR2 is YNFKEQ. The CDR3 has 15 residues. The CDR3 region has the DNA TGTGCCAGCAGCCCCCGACAGGGAATCAAAAACATTCAGTACTTC. It codes for CASSPRQGIKNIQYF.

The genes are TRBV27 and TRBJ1-4; D gene unclear. The CDR3 has 14 residues. Trimming shortened V by 6 bases and J by 6 bases, and 14 bases separated the two germline ends. Germline V gene sequence: CDR1 MNHEY, CDR2 SMNVEV (reference sequence). CDR3 residues: CASRGGRGDEKLFF. DNA of the CDR3: TGTGCCAGCAGGGGAGGACGGGGAGATGAAAAACTGTTTTTT. Combining the CDR3 with reference TRBV27 and TRBJ1-4 gives the whole variable domain EAQVTQNPRYLITVTGKKLTVTCSQNMNHEYMSWYRQDPGLGLRQIYYSMNVEVTDKGDVPEGYKVSRKEKRNFPLILESPSPNQTSLYFCASRGGRGDEKLFFGSGTQLSVL.

In regard to this clone: Other DNA variants within this sample encode the same CDR3. The chain links TRBV2 to TRBJ2-6; unclear D gene. There are 14 residues in the CDR3. The ends were cut back, 5 bases at V and 0 bases at J, with 5 bases in the middle. Germline V gene data show CDR1 as SNHLY and CDR2 as FYNNEI. CDR3 in DNA: TGTGCCAGCAGTCCCAGCTCTGGGGCCAACGTCCTGACTTTC. Translating gives CASSPSSGANVLTF.

The rearrangement uses TRBV7-9 and TRBJ2-1, with 7 positions matching TRBD2. J lost 5 bases, V lost 5 bases, and 12 bases had no gene match. This CDR3 has 16 amino acids. Germline lookup yields CDR1 SEHNR and CDR2 FQNEAQ (reference sequence). The CDR3 sequence is CASSTRQTGGNNEQFF. The CDR3 nucleotides are TGTGCCAGCAGCACCCGACAGACGGGGGGAAACAATGAGCAGTTCTTC.